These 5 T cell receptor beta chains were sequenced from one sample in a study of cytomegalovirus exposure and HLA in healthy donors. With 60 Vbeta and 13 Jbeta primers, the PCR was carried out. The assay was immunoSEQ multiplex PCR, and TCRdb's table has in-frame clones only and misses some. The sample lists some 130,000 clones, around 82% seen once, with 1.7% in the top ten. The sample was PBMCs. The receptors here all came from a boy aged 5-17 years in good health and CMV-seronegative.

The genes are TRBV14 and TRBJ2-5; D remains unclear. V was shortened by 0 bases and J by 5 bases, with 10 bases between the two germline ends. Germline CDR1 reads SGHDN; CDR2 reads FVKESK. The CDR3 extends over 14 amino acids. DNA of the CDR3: TGTGCCAGCAGCCAAGATCCTGTTCTGGAGACCCAGTACTTC. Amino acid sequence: CASSQDPVLETQYF.

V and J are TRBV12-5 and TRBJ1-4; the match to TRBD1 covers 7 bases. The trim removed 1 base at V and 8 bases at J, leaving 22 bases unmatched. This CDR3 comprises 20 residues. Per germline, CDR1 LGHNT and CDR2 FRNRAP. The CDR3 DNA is TGTGCTAGTGGTTTGGCCCAGGGACAGAGAAGAGGGGGGTTTGGAGAAAAACTGTTTTTT. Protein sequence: CASGLAQGQRRGGFGEKLFF.

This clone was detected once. The CDR3 here is CAWSGTNIFDEQFF. The CDR3 nucleotides are TGTGCCTGGTCCGGGACTAATATCTTTGATGAGCAGTTCTTC. The chain recombines TRBV30 with TRBJ2-1, with 7 bases matching TRBD2. Germline trimming cut 5 bases from V and 8 bases from J; bases unmatched to any gene: 12. The CDR3 consists of 14 residues. CDR1 and CDR2 (germline): GTSNPN, SVGIG (reference sequence).

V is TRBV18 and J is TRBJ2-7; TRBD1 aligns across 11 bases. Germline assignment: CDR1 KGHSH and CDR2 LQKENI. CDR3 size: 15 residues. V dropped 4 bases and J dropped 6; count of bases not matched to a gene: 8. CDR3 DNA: TGTGCCAGCTCACAGCGGACAGGGGGCTCGGGCGAGCAGTACTTC. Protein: CASSQRTGGSGEQYF.

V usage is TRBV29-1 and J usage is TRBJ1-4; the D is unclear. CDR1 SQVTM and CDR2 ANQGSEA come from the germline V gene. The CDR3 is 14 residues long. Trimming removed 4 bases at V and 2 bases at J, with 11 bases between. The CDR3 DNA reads TGCAGCGTTGTCAAGCGAGCTACTAATGAAAAACTGTTTTTT. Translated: CSVVKRATNEKLFF.